Each of the 9 T cell receptor beta chains below was sequenced from the same sample in a study of blood T cell repertoires in COVID-19. Assay: immunoSEQ multiplex PCR; the TCRdb copy retains only in-frame clones and omits some. Among roughly 500,000 clones listed, 85% to 90% were seen once. The sample comprised peripheral blood. The receptors were sampled from a man aged 18 to 30 with COVID-19, enrolled during active disease.

The chain has TRBV5-1 and TRBJ1-1; D is perhaps TRBD1 (6 bases). Trimming shortened V by 0 bases and J by 0 bases, and 6 bases separated the two germline ends. Per the germline V gene, CDR1 is SGHRS and CDR2 is YFSETQ. The CDR3 runs 14 residues. The CDR3 here is CASSLDRVNTEAFF. The CDR3 DNA sequence: TGCGCCAGCAGCTTGGACAGGGTGAACACTGAAGCTTTCTTT.

This clone was found a few times. The V call is TRBV2, the J call TRBJ1-3, with D possibly matching TRBD1 (6 bases). The CDR3 has 15 residues. Germline CDR1 SNHLY, CDR2 FYNNEI. Deletions cut 2 bases from V and 2 bases from J, with 10 bases between. CDR3 sequence (DNA): TGTGCCAGCAGTGAAAACAGGGAAACTGGAAACACCATATATTTT. It is translated as CASSENRETGNTIYF.

The rearrangement joins TRBV5-4 to TRBJ2-2, with a weak D call TRBD2 (5 bases). The CDR3 runs to 16 residues. Per germline, CDR1 SGHNT and CDR2 YYREEE (reference sequence). V was clipped by 0 bases and J by 0 bases, with 9 bases between them. CDR3: CASSLEPRANTGELFF. The CDR3 region has the DNA TGTGCCAGCAGCTTGGAGCCGCGGGCGAACACCGGGGAGCTGTTTTTT. The full variable domain, rest sourced from reference TRBV5-4 and TRBJ2-2, is ETGVTQSPTHLIKTRGQQVTLRCSSQSGHNTVSWYQQALGQGPQFIFQYYREEENGRGNFPPRFSGLQFPNYSSELNVNALELDDSALYLCASSLEPRANTGELFFGEGSRLTVL.

V is TRBV29-1 and J is TRBJ2-7; 7 bases fit TRBD1. Per the germline V gene, CDR1 is SQVTM and CDR2 is ANQGSEA. This CDR3 contains 14 residues. V gave up 1 base and J gave up 1 base; unmatched junction bases: 4. Here the CDR3 reads CSVEGVTGSYEQYF. Written as DNA, the CDR3 is TGCAGCGTTGAAGGCGTGACAGGGTCCTACGAGCAGTACTTC.

The V call is TRBV24-1, the J call TRBJ1-2; a possible D gene is TRBD1 (5 bases). This CDR3 has 16 amino acids. The germline gives CDR1 KGHDR, CDR2 SFDVKD. Trimming stripped 3 bases from V and 8 bases from J, with 21 bases between. The CDR3 sequence: CATSDPADSPGLGYTF. The CDR3, as DNA: TGTGCCACCAGTGATCCGGCCGACAGCCCAGGTCTGGGCTACACCTTC.

V and J are TRBV7-9 and TRBJ2-1, with 11 bases matching TRBD2. The CDR3 is made up of 16 amino acids. CDR1 SEHNR and CDR2 FQNEAQ come from the germline V gene (reference sequence). V lost 3 bases, J lost 5 bases, and 6 bases stayed unmatched. The CDR3, as DNA: TGTGCCAGCAGCTTGGCCGGGACTAGCGGTAACAATGAGCAGTTCTTC. Its translation is CASSLAGTSGNNEQFF. Using reference TRBV7-9 and TRBJ2-1 for the parts outside the CDR3, the full variable domain is DTGVSQNPRHKITKRGQNVTFRCDPISEHNRLYWYRQTLGQGPEFLTYFQNEAQLEKSRLLSDRFSAERPKGSFSTLEIQRTEQGDSAMYLCASSLAGTSGNNEQFFGPGTRLTVL.

This sequence joins TRBV4-1 and TRBJ2-5; the match to TRBD1 covers 7 bases. Germline CDR1 reads MGHRA; CDR2 reads YSYEKL. The junction had 5 bases not matched to a gene; V was cut back by 3 bases and J by 4 bases. The CDR3 covers 14 residues. CDR3 in DNA: TGCGCCAGCAGCCACCCCCGGACAGGAGAGACCCAGTACTTC. Amino acids: CASSHPRTGETQYF.

The chain joins TRBV11-2 to TRBJ2-5; D is perhaps TRBD1 (7 bases). Germline assignment: CDR1 SGHAT and CDR2 FQNNGV. This CDR3 region has 15 residues. V gave up 5 bases and J gave up 2 bases, with 15 bases separating them. CDR3: CASSQATGTQETQYF. The DNA for the CDR3 is TGTGCCAGCAGCCAAGCGACAGGGACTCAAGAGACCCAGTACTTC.

This chain joins TRBV7-9 and TRBJ2-2; TRBD2 might be the D (6 bases). V dropped 1 base and J dropped 7 bases, with 19 bases sitting between them. Germline values: CDR1 SEHNR, CDR2 FQNEAQ (reference sequence). This CDR3 has 17 residues. The CDR3 loop is CASSLGILTSNVGELFF. CDR3 in DNA: TGTGCCAGCAGCTTAGGAATCTTAACTAGCAATGTCGGGGAGCTGTTTTTT. The whole variable domain, remainder taken from reference TRBV7-9 and TRBJ2-2, is DTGVSQNPRHKITKRGQNVTFRCDPISEHNRLYWYRQTLGQGPEFLTYFQNEAQLEKSRLLSDRFSAERPKGSFSTLEIQRTEQGDSAMYLCASSLGILTSNVGELFFGEGSRLTVL.